Given below is one TCR beta chain in context. Its antigen is still unknown. The sample originates from a study of Ad26.COV2.S vaccination and SARS-CoV-2 variants. Study findings and constraints: Breadth and depth estimates from TCRs may understate total T cell responses. Recipients of either vaccine or placebo displayed similar breadth of non-spike TCRs.

The CDR3 length is 19 residues. Trimming removed 4 bases from V and 0 bases from J; junction bases left unmatched: 14. Germline CDR1 GTSNPN, CDR2 SVGIG (reference sequence). The method was immunoSEQ multiplex PCR; TCRdb's version includes in-frame clones alone and lacks a portion of them. This table holds about 500,000 clones, 80% to 90% found once. Stated treatment: some 20 received Ad26.COV2.S at low or high dose, single or two shots; several received placebo; per-sample allocation not given. Vaccine and placebo recipients were sampled on day 63 after the first injection. This TCR came from a person aged 18-60 years who received the Ad26.COV2.S COVID-19 vaccine or a placebo. Source: peripheral blood, taken in a trial of Ad26.COV2.S vaccine versus placebo. V is TRBV30 and J is TRBJ2-2; 10 bases match TRBD2. DNA for the CDR3: TGTGCCTGGACTAAACTTTGGACTAGCGGCGTCGCGAACACCGGGGAGCTGTTTTTT. This codes for CAWTKLWTSGVANTGELFF. The whole variable domain, filled in from reference TRBV30 and TRBJ2-2, reads SQTIHQWPATLVQPVGSPLSLECTVEGTSNPNLYWYRQAAGRGLQLLFYSVGIGQISSEVPQNLSASRPQDRQFILSSKKLLLSDSGFYLCAWTKLWTSGVANTGELFFGEGSRLTVL.